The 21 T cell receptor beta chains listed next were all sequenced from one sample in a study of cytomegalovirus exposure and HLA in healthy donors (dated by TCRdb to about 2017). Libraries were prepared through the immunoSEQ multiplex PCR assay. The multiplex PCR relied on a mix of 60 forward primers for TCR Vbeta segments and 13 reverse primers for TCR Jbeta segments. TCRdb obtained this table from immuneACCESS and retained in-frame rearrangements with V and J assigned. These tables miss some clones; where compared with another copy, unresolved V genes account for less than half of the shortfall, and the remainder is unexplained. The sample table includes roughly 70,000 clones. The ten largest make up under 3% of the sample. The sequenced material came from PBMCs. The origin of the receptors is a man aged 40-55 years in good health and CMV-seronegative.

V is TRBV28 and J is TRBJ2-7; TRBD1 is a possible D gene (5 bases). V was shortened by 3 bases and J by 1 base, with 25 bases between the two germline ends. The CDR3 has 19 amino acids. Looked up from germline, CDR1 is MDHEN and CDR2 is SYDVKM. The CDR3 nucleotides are TGTGCCAGCAGTTTGGGATCATTATCTACAGGATTCTCTTCCTACGAGCAGTACTTC. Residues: CASSLGSLSTGFSSYEQYF.

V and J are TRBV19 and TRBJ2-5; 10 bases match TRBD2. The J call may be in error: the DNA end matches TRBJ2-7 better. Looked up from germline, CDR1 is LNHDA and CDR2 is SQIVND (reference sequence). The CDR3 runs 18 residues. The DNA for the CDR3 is TGTGCCAGTAGCGGCAGGGGGGCTAGCGGGGGACCTCGCTACGAGCAGTACTTC. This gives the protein CASSGRGASGGPRYEQYF.

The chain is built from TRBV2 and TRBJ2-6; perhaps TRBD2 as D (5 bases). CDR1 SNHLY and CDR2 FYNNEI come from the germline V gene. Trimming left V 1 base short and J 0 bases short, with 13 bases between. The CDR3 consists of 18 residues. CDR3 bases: TGTGCCAGCAGTGAAGATCGGGGATTCAGCTCTGGGGCCAACGTCCTGACTTTC. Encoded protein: CASSEDRGFSSGANVLTF. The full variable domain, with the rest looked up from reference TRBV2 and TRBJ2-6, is EPEVTQTPSHQVTQMGQEVILRCVPISNHLYFYWYRQILGQKVEFLVSFYNNEISEKSEIFDDQFSVERPDGSNFTLKIRSTKLEDSAMYFCASSEDRGFSSGANVLTFGAGSRLTVL.

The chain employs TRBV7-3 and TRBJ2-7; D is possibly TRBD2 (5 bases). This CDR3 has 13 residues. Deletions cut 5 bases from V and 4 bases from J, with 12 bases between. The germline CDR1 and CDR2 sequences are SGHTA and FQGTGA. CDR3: CASSPSPGYEQYF. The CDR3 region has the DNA TGTGCCAGCAGCCCGTCGCCGGGATACGAGCAGTACTTC.

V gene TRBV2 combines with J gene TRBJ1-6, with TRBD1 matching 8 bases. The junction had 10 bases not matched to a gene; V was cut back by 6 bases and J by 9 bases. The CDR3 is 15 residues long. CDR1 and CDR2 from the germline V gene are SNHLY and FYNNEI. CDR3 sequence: CASRSDRGVGSPLHF. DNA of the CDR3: TGTGCCAGCAGATCTGACAGGGGAGTGGGTTCACCCCTCCACTTT.

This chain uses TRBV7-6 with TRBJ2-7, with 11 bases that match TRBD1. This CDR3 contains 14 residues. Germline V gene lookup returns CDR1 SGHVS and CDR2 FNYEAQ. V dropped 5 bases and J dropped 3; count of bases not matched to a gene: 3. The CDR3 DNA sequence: TGTGCCAGCAGCCCCGGGACAGGGGGCTACGAGCAGTACTTC. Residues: CASSPGTGGYEQYF.

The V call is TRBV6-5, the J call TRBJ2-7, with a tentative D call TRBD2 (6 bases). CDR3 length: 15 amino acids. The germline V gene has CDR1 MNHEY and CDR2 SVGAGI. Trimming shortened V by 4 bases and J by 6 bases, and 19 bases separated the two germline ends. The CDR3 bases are TGTGCCAGCAGTTCCCCAAGGACTGGCGGGGTCGAGCAGTACTTC. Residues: CASSSPRTGGVEQYF.

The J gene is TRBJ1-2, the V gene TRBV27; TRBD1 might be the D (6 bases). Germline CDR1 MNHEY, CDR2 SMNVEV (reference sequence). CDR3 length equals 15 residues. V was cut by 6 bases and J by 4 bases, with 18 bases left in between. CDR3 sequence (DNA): TGTGCCAGCAGACCCTTTGGGGGCGCAAGCTATGGCTACACCTTC. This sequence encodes CASRPFGGASYGYTF.

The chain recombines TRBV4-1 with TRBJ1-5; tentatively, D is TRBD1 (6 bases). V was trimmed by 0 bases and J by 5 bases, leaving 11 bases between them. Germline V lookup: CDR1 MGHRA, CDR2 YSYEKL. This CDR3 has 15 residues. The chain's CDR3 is CASSQDQGPHQPQHF. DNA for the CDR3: TGCGCCAGCAGCCAAGACCAGGGGCCTCATCAGCCCCAGCATTTT.

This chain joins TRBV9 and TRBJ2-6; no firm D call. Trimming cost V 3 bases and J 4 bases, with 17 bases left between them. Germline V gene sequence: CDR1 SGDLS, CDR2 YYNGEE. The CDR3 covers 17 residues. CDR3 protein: CASSATYQANGANVLTF. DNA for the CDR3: TGTGCCAGCAGCGCAACCTATCAGGCTAACGGGGCCAACGTCCTGACTTTC.

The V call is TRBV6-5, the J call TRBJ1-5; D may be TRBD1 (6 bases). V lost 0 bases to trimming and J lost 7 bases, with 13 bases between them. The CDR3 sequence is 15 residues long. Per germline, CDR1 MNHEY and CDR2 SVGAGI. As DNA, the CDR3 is TGTGCCAGCAGTTACTCAGGACAGCAAAGACAGCCCCAGCATTTT. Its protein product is CASSYSGQQRQPQHF.

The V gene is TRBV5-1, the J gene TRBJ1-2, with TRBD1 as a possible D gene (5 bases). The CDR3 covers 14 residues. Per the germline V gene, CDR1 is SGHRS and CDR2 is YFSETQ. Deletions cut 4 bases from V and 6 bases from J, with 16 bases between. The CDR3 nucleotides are TGCGCCAGCAGCCCCCAGGGCAGGGTGGATGGCTACACCTTC. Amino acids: CASSPQGRVDGYTF. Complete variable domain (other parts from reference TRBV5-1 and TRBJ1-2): KAGVTQTPRYLIKTRGQQVTLSCSPISGHRSVSWYQQTPGQGLQFLFEYFSETQRNKGNFPGRFSGRQFSNSRSEMNVSTLELGDSALYLCASSPQGRVDGYTFGSGTRLTVV.

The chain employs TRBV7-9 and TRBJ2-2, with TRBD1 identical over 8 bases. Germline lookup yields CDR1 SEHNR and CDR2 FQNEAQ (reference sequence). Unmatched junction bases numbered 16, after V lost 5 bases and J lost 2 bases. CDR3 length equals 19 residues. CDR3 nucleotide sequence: TGTGCCAGCAGCGGCCGCCCCGGGACAGGCCTTCTCAACACCGGGGAGCTGTTTTTT. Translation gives CASSGRPGTGLLNTGELFF.

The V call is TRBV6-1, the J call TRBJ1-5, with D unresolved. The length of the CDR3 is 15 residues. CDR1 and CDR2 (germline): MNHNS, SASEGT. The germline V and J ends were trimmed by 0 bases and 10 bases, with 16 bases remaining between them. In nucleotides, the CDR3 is TGTGCCAGCAGTGAAGCAGGCGTCGGGAGTCATCCCCAGCATTTT. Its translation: CASSEAGVGSHPQHF.

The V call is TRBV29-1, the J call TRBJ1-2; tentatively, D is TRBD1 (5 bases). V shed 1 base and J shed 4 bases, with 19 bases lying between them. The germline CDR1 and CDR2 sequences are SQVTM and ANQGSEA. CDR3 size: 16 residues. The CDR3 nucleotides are TGCAGCGTTGAAGCGCGAAAGTCAGGGACTCTCTATGGCTACACCTTC. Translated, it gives CSVEARKSGTLYGYTF.

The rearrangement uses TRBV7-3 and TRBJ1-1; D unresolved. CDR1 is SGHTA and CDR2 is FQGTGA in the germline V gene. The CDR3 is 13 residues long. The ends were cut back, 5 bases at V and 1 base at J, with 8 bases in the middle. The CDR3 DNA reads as TGTGCCAGCAGCCTCCAACAGAACACTGAAGCTTTCTTT. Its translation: CASSLQQNTEAFF.

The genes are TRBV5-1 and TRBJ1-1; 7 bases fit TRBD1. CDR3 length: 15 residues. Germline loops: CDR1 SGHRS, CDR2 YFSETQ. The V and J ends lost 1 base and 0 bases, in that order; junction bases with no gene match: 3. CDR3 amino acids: CASSLTGDMNTEAFF. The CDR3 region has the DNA TGCGCCAGCAGCTTGACAGGGGATATGAACACTGAAGCTTTCTTT.

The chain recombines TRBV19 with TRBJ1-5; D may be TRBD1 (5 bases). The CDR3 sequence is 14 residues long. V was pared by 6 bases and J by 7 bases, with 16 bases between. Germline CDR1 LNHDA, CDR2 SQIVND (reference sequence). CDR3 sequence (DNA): TGTGCCAGTAGCAGGGTTCCGATAACCCAGCCCCAGCATTTT. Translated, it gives CASSRVPITQPQHF.

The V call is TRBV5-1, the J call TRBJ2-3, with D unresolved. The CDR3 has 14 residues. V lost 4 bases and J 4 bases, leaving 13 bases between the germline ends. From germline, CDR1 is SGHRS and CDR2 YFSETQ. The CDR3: CASSPEVTPDTQYF. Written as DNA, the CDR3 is TGCGCCAGCAGCCCAGAAGTCACACCAGATACGCAGTATTTT.

CDR3 in DNA: TGTGCCAGCAGTCTCCCACAGGGGGCAGGTTCACCCCTCCACTTT. Translated, it gives CASSLPQGAGSPLHF. The genes are TRBV28 and TRBJ1-6; TRBD1 agrees at 9 bases. The CDR3 runs to 15 residues. With 5 bases clipped from V and 9 bases from J, the junction kept 8 bases outside the gene matches. Looked up from germline, CDR1 is MDHEN and CDR2 is SYDVKM.

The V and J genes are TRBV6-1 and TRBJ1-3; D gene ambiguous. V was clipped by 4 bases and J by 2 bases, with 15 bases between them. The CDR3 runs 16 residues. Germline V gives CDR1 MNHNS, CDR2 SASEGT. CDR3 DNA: TGTGCCAGCAGTGGCGACTCGTACTCTCCTGGAAACACCATATATTTT. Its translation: CASSGDSYSPGNTIYF.